This T cell receptor (beta chain) was found in a study of response to subunit inactivated influenza vaccine (dated by TCRdb to the late 2010s). Concerning the study at large: To follow how T cells responded to a trivalent subunit inactivated influenza vaccine, the researchers relied on deep quantitative profiling of the T cell receptor repertoire. General findings and caveats noted by the study authors: According to the authors, only a limited number of new T cells may be recruited by each seasonal influenza vaccination.

V trim: 1 base; J trim: 7 bases; unmatched bases: 4. As encoded in the germline V gene, CDR1 is SNHLY while CDR2 is FYNNEI. The CDR3 goes from the cysteine to the phenylalanine over 13 residues. Only the CDR3 part of the read is kept: 39 bases, read in frame from the first base. Receptors were amplified or captured by RT-PCR. Sequencing was carried out with an Illumina HiSeq 2500. TCRdb ran its own pipeline on the public reads, namely fastp trimming at Q25 and MiXCR clone calling, and kept in-frame beta chains. Each entry is one CDR3 protein sequence, shown with its most common DNA and genes. The sample records over 150,000 distinct CDR3 sequences, about 10% of which are singletons. Clones ranked in the top ten supply roughly a third of the sample. This clonotype appeared once. Its antigen has not been determined. Qualities for individual bases were not recorded, and no much larger clone is one base off. One read alone provides weak support.

Sequenced material: CD8+ T cells sorted from PBMCs, taken roughly 24 months after vaccination. The chain couples TRBV2 to TRBJ2-7; TRBD1 aligns with 7 central bases. The TCR sequence derives from a man between 50 and 69 years old who received an inactivated influenza vaccine. Donor details come from another sample of the same person, matched by shared clones. The CDR3 amino acid sequence is: CASSEDRGWEQYF. DNA sequence: TGTGCCAGCAGTGAAGACAGGGGATGGGAGCAGTACTTC.